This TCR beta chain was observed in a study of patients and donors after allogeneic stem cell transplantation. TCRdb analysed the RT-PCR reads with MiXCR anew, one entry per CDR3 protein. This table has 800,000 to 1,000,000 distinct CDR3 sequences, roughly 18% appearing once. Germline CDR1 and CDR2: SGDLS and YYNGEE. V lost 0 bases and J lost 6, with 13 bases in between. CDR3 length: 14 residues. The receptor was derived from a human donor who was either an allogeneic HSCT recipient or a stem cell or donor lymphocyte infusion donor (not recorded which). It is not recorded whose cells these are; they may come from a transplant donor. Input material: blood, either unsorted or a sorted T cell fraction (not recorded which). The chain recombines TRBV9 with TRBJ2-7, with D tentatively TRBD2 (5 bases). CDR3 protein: CASSVAPGNGEQYF. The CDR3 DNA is TGTGCCAGCAGCGTAGCGCCCGGGAACGGCGAGCAGTACTTC.